A single sample is the source of the 23 T cell receptor beta chains below, sequenced in a study of blood T cell repertoires in COVID-19. Data came from immunoSEQ multiplex PCR; TCRdb stores just in-frame clones and leaves some out. This table holds 200,000 to 250,000 clones, approximately 90% found once. Sequencing was done on a sample of peripheral blood. These TCRs come from a man aged 25 to 45 who had recovered from COVID-19.

The chain uses TRBV27 and TRBJ2-3; TRBD1 matches at 8 bases. J lost 4 bases, V lost 2 bases, and 5 bases had no gene match. This CDR3 is 15 amino acids long. Germline lookup yields CDR1 MNHEY and CDR2 SMNVEV (reference sequence). The DNA for the CDR3 is TGTGCCAGCAGTTTACCAGGGGGCCCCGCAGATACGCAGTATTTT. Translation gives CASSLPGGPADTQYF.

The chain links TRBV10-3 to TRBJ2-7, with 10 bases lining up with TRBD2. This CDR3 has 14 residues. From germline, CDR1 is ENHRY and CDR2 SYGVKD. J lost 2 bases, V lost 4 bases, and 2 bases had no gene match. CDR3 region: CAISVSGGTYEQYF. Written as DNA, the CDR3 is TGTGCCATCAGTGTTAGCGGGGGGACCTACGAGCAGTACTTC.

The V call is TRBV4-2, the J call TRBJ1-1; D remains ambiguous. Trimming pared 1 base from V and 5 bases from J, leaving 14 bases between. Germline V gene lookup returns CDR1 LGHNA and CDR2 YNFKEQ. The CDR3 totals 15 residues. The DNA for the CDR3 is TGTGCCAGCAGCCAAGTGGGAACGGGGTGGACTGAAGCTTTCTTT. This encodes CASSQVGTGWTEAFF.

V and J are TRBV3-1 (or the pseudogene TRBV3-2) and TRBJ2-1; D remains ambiguous. V was trimmed by 2 bases and J by 0 bases, leaving 11 bases between them. The CDR3 consists of 16 residues. Germline assignment: CDR1 LGHDT and CDR2 YNNKEL (reference sequence). The CDR3 DNA reads as TGTGCCAGCAGCCAACGACTCTCCTCCTCCTACAATGAGCAGTTCTTC. It is translated as CASSQRLSSSYNEQFF.

The chain links TRBV18 to TRBJ2-5; 12 bases align to TRBD2. V shed 6 bases, J shed 2 bases, and the junction held 7 bases outside the gene matches. The CDR3 runs to 16 residues. CDR1 KGHSH and CDR2 LQKENI come from the germline V gene. CDR3 residues: CASSRLAGAFQETQYF. The CDR3 region has the DNA TGTGCCAGCTCGCGACTAGCGGGGGCTTTTCAAGAGACCCAGTACTTC.

A few counts support this clone. The J gene is TRBJ2-7, the V gene TRBV7-9; TRBD2 matches at 8 bases. Unmatched junction bases numbered 13, after V lost 0 bases and J lost 0 bases. This CDR3 is built from 19 residues. The germline gives CDR1 SEHNR, CDR2 FQNEAQ (reference sequence). The CDR3 loop is CASSLAPRLAGSISYEQYF. The CDR3 coding sequence is TGTGCCAGCAGCTTAGCGCCCCGGCTAGCGGGTTCCATCTCCTACGAGCAGTACTTC.

This clone was seen once. The V gene is TRBV6-1, the J gene TRBJ2-5, with 10 bases aligning to TRBD2. This CDR3 comprises 15 residues. With V trimmed by 2 bases and J by 5 bases, 5 bases remained unmatched. The germline V gene encodes CDR1 MNHNS and CDR2 SASEGT. CDR3 DNA: TGTGCCAGCAGTGAAAGGAGCGGGGGGGCCGAGACCCAGTACTTC. Translating it yields CASSERSGGAETQYF.

V gene TRBV18 combines with J gene TRBJ2-7; D remains ambiguous. The V gene's germline CDR1 is KGHSH and CDR2 LQKENI. The CDR3 runs to 13 residues. V lost 3 bases and J 4 bases, leaving 10 bases between the germline ends. The CDR3: CASSPNTDYEQYF. CDR3 DNA sequence: TGTGCCAGCTCACCCAACACCGATTACGAGCAGTACTTC.

V gene TRBV6-4 combines with J gene TRBJ1-2, with TRBD1 matching over 9 bases. The CDR3 loop spans 16 amino acids. In germline, CDR1 is MRHNA, CDR2 SNTAGT. The trim removed 4 bases at V and 4 bases at J, leaving 10 bases unmatched. CDR3 amino acids: CASSARSTTGGYGYTF. CDR3 DNA: TGTGCCAGCAGTGCCCGATCGACGACAGGGGGCTATGGCTACACCTTC.

DNA for the CDR3: TGTGCCAGCAGCTTTACAGGGTTGGGCGAGCAGTACTTC. As protein: CASSFTGLGEQYF. The rearrangement links TRBV7-8 to TRBJ2-7, with D tentatively TRBD1 (6 bases). From germline, CDR1 is SGHVS and CDR2 FQNEAQ. The length of the CDR3 is 13 residues. Trimming left V 3 bases short and J 6 bases short, with 12 bases between.

This chain connects TRBV7-9 to TRBJ1-2, with 9 bases fitting TRBD1. The CDR3 is 16 amino acids. The germline gives CDR1 SEHNR, CDR2 FQNEAQ (reference sequence). V dropped 7 bases and J dropped 5; count of bases not matched to a gene: 14. The CDR3 spells CASTGGTGFVIYGYTF. DNA of the CDR3: TGTGCCAGCACCGGAGGGACAGGGTTTGTCATTTATGGCTACACCTTC.

The DNA for the CDR3 is TGTGCCAGCTCACTGACAGGGGAGTATTCACCCCTCCACTTT. This sequence encodes CASSLTGEYSPLHF. The rearrangement uses TRBV7-2 and TRBJ1-6; TRBD1 matches at 8 bases. Germline V lookup: CDR1 SGHTA, CDR2 FQGNSA. V was pared by 8 bases and J by 8 bases, with 8 bases of the junction left unmatched. This CDR3 comprises 14 residues.

This rearrangement joins TRBV7-2 to TRBJ1-4; 8 nucleotides agree with TRBD1. The germline V gene has CDR1 SGHTA and CDR2 FQGNSA. V was clipped by 2 bases and J by 8 bases; unmatched bases: 7. The CDR3 length is 15 residues. In DNA form, the CDR3 reads TGTGCCAGCAGCTTAAGCGGACAGGGAATCGAAAAACTGTTTTTT. This gives the protein CASSLSGQGIEKLFF.

This chain links TRBV27 with TRBJ2-3; 8 nucleotides agree with TRBD2. Looked up from germline, CDR1 is MNHEY and CDR2 is SMNVEV (reference sequence). The CDR3 has 16 amino acids. Unmatched junction bases numbered 11, after V lost 6 bases and J lost 3 bases. The CDR3 nucleotides read TGTGCCAGCAGCTATCCGGGGGGGTTGGGGACAGATACGCAGTATTTT. It codes for CASSYPGGLGTDTQYF.

This chain links TRBV4-2 with TRBJ2-3; 12 bases line up with TRBD1. The ends lost 4 bases at V and 6 bases at J; junction bases unmatched: 14. Germline lookup yields CDR1 LGHNA and CDR2 YNFKEQ. This CDR3 has 18 amino acids. The CDR3 is CASSREPGTGGRRDTQYF. For the CDR3, the DNA is TGTGCCAGCAGCCGGGAGCCCGGGACAGGGGGCCGGCGGGATACGCAGTATTTT.

This chain uses TRBV14 with TRBJ2-3; 7 nucleotides line up with TRBD1. The junction had 8 bases not matched to a gene; V was cut back by 0 bases and J by 2 bases. CDR3 size: 17 residues. Germline CDR1 SGHDN, CDR2 FVKESK. The CDR3 DNA reads TGTGCCAGCAGCCAAGATTGGGACAGAATTTACACAGATACGCAGTATTTT. It encodes CASSQDWDRIYTDTQYF.

The chain has TRBV10-1 and TRBJ1-4; 7 bases are shared with TRBD1. The germline CDR1 and CDR2 sequences are WNHNN and SYGVQD (reference sequence). With V trimmed by 4 bases and J by 7 bases, 0 bases remained unmatched. This CDR3 has 12 amino acids. The CDR3, as DNA: TGCGCCAGCAGTGGGGACAGTGAAAAACTGTTTTTT. Translated, it gives CASSGDSEKLFF.

The CDR3 bases are TGTGCCAGCAGTTCCGGACTAGCGGGGGGCTCCTACAATGAGCAGTTCTTC. Translated: CASSSGLAGGSYNEQFF. This sequence joins TRBV6-4 and TRBJ2-1, with TRBD2 identical over 14 bases. The germline gives CDR1 MRHNA, CDR2 SNTAGT. V was clipped by 5 bases and J by 0 bases; unmatched bases: 3. This CDR3 has 17 residues.

The chain links TRBV4-1 to TRBJ2-7; D perhaps matches TRBD2 (6 bases). The V gene lost 3 bases and the J gene lost 2 bases, with 14 bases spanning the gap. This CDR3 has 15 amino acids. Germline CDR1 reads MGHRA; CDR2 reads YSYEKL. The CDR3 is CASSHPGTLTYEQYF. DNA of the CDR3: TGCGCCAGCAGCCACCCAGGGACTCTAACCTACGAGCAGTACTTC.

This clone was recorded once. The gene calls are TRBV6-5 and TRBJ2-5; TRBD1 matches 7 bases. The CDR3 has 13 residues. Losses at the gene ends were 2 bases for V and 3 bases for J; bases not matched to a gene: 0. Germline V gives CDR1 MNHEY, CDR2 SVGAGI. The CDR3 DNA reads TGTGCCAGCAGTTACGACAGGGAAGAGACCCAGTACTTC. It encodes CASSYDREETQYF.

The chain combines TRBV3-1 (or the pseudogene TRBV3-2) with TRBJ1-3, with 9 positions matching TRBD1. CDR1 LGHDT and CDR2 YNNKEL come from the germline V gene (reference sequence). This CDR3 region has 16 residues. V was pared by 2 bases and J by 3 bases, with 5 bases of the junction left unmatched. The CDR3 DNA reads as TGTGCCAGCAGCCAACTCTCGGGACAGGGTGGAAACACCATATATTTT. This codes for CASSQLSGQGGNTIYF.

The chain employs TRBV6-6 and TRBJ2-7; D possibly corresponds to TRBD1 (6 bases). V was shortened by 6 bases and J by 6 bases, with 15 bases between the two germline ends. Looked up from germline, CDR1 is MNHNY and CDR2 is SVGAGI (reference sequence). CDR3 length: 13 amino acids. CDR3 loop: CASSPTGMGEQYF. CDR3 DNA sequence: TGTGCCAGCAGCCCCACAGGGATGGGCGAGCAGTACTTC.

CDR3 DNA sequence: TGTGCCAGCGAGGAATCCCCGGGGGCCAACGTCCTGACTTTC. Its protein product is CASEESPGANVLTF. The V call is TRBV6-4, the J call TRBJ2-6; D uncertain. V shed 8 bases and J shed 4 bases, with 12 bases lying between them. The CDR3 length is 14 residues. CDR1 and CDR2 (germline): MRHNA, SNTAGT.